These T cell receptor beta chains were read from a single sample in a study of T-cell reconstitution after alpha-beta-depleted transplantation in children. TCRdb passed the PCR reads through MiXCR, listing each CDR3 protein once. The sample lists 75,000 to 90,000 distinct CDR3 sequences, roughly 13% occurring once. The sequencing here drew on PBMCs, mostly from graft donor cells, taken 180 days after TCRalphabeta/CD19-depleted stem cell transplant. The receptors shown here come from a male patient between 2 and 15 years old who had a stem cell transplant for acute lymphoblastic leukemia, so the T cells may come from the graft donor. Both conserved end residues are trimmed from each CDR3.

v_call	j_call	cdr3_aa
TRBV20-1	TRBJ1-6	SARDPTKGESPLH
TRBV12-3/TRBV12-4	.	ACSLIETGQETQF
TRBV5-1	TRBJ2-5	ASSPVDYQETQY
TRBV6-6	TRBJ1-5	ASIRQGSNQPQH
TRBV7-2	TRBJ2-1	ASTRWTGLDEQF
TRBV7-2	TRBJ2-3	ASSRGKTSTTDTQY
TRBV6-6	TRBJ2-7	AVRDAYEQY
TRBV6-5	TRBJ2-3	ASSYSQGLRTDTQY
TRBV11-2	TRBJ1-2	ASSWVGGDYGYT
TRBV2	TRBJ2-5	ASSEDREETQY
TRBV7-2	TRBJ1-3	ARSPFSGNTIY
TRBV5-1	TRBJ1-1	ASSFMTGDNTEAF
TRBV6-1	TRBJ2-1	ASRGGTSGSNEQF
TRBV7-2	TRBJ1-2	ASSLGLGGYGYT
TRBV20-1	TRBJ2-1	SASLVEQF
TRBV6-1	TRBJ1-6	ASSLREGWYNSPLH
TRBV20-1	TRBJ2-3	RGFGLAGSTDTQY
TRBV7-2	TRBJ2-5	ASSLGLAVQETQY
TRBV20-1	TRBJ1-2	SARGRRVGYYGYT
TRBV20-1	TRBJ1-2	SARETGGYGYT
TRBV4-2	TRBJ2-7	ASSPRGIPYEQY
TRBV6-1	TRBJ2-1	ASRELWGGSGEQF
TRBV4-3	TRBJ2-7	ASSPSVAGVYSYEQY
TRBV4-3	TRBJ2-1	ASSQDGTGDHEQF
TRBV5-1	TRBJ2-2	ASSLGAPINTGELF
TRBV5-6	TRBJ2-1	ASNLGLAGANEQF
TRBV29-1	TRBJ1-5	SATSSSNQPQH
TRBV29-1	TRBJ1-1	SAGGVNTEAF
TRBV27	TRBJ2-7	ASSLRDSSSYEQY